Each of the 13 T cell receptor beta chains below was sequenced from the same sample in a study of cytomegalovirus exposure and HLA in healthy donors (dated by TCRdb to 2016 to 2017). Libraries were built with the immunoSEQ multiplex PCR assay. For the multiplex PCR, a mixture combining 60 forward primers for TCR Vbeta segments and 13 reverse primers for TCR Jbeta segments was used. As stored in TCRdb, this immuneACCESS dataset retains in-frame rearrangements with V and J assigned. A fraction of the clones does not appear; measured against another copy, unresolved V genes explain less than half of the discrepancy, and the remainder lacks a known reason. The sample table records more than 80,000 clones; 70% to 85% of these occur just once. The ten largest clones capture roughly 3.6% of the sample. The specimen was PBMCs. These receptors came from a man in his 60s in good health and CMV-seronegative.

In this sample, this clone turned up once. The V call is TRBV6-6, the J call TRBJ2-7; TRBD1 agrees at 7 bases. The CDR3 consists of 15 residues. CDR1 and CDR2 (germline): MNHNY, SVGAGI (reference sequence). The V and J ends lost 4 bases and 0 bases, in that order; junction bases with no gene match: 6. Here the CDR3 reads CASSFPGTASYEQYF. The CDR3 bases are TGTGCCAGCAGTTTCCCCGGGACAGCCTCCTACGAGCAGTACTTC.

This sequence joins TRBV9 and TRBJ2-1; D is unresolved. Germline CDR1 is SGDLS and CDR2 is YYNGEE. There are 12 residues in the CDR3. Between the trimmed V and J ends, which lost 4 bases and 9 bases, there was a span of 11 bases. The CDR3 bases are TGTGCCAGCAGCCCCCTCGCAGGTGAGCAGTTCTTC. Translated, it gives CASSPLAGEQFF.

Here the CDR3 DNA reads TGTGCCAGCAGCAGGACTAGCGGGGGTCAGGGTGAGCAGTTCTTC. Translated: CASSRTSGGQGEQFF. The chain has TRBV7-6 and TRBJ2-1; TRBD2 matches 13 bases. CDR3 length equals 15 residues. The germline V gene has CDR1 SGHVS and CDR2 FNYEAQ. V lost 5 bases, J lost 9 bases, and 7 bases stayed unmatched.

This rearrangement joins TRBV19 to TRBJ2-5, with 8 positions matching TRBD1. Germline CDR1 reads LNHDA; CDR2 reads SQIVND (reference sequence). This CDR3 has 15 amino acids. Trimming cost V 3 bases and J 5 bases; bases outside gene matches: 8. CDR3 coding DNA: TGTGCCAGTAGTATGAGGCAGGGGGCTCGGGAGACCCAGTACTTC. This sequence encodes CASSMRQGARETQYF. The full variable domain, completed using reference TRBV19 and TRBJ2-5, is DGGITQSPKYLFRKEGQNVTLSCEQNLNHDAMYWYRQDPGQGLRLIYYSQIVNDFQKGDIAEGYSVSREKKESFPLTVTSAQKNPTAFYLCASSMRQGARETQYFGPGTRLLVL.

The gene calls are TRBV4-3 and TRBJ2-2; D not certain. The germline V and J ends were trimmed by 3 bases and 0 bases, with 8 bases remaining between them. CDR1 and CDR2 (germline): LGHNA, YSLEER. The CDR3 runs to 15 residues. CDR3 protein: CASSQSRANTGELFF. CDR3 nucleotide sequence: TGCGCCAGCAGCCAGTCCCGCGCGAACACCGGGGAGCTGTTTTTT.

The CDR3 DNA reads TGTGCCAGCAGCTCATTCGGGAGCGTGAACACTGAAGCTTTCTTT. This codes for CASSSFGSVNTEAFF. This sequence joins TRBV7-6 and TRBJ1-1; no definite D call. Germline V gives CDR1 SGHVS, CDR2 FNYEAQ. This CDR3 spans 15 amino acids. V lost 4 bases, J lost 0 bases, and 12 bases lay in between.

The CDR3, as DNA: TGTGCCAGCAGTGACGTTGGGACAGGGAAGACTGAAGCTTTCTTT. It is translated as CASSDVGTGKTEAFF. This chain links TRBV6-1 with TRBJ1-1, with 9 bases aligning to TRBD1. V trimming: 3 bases; J trimming: 5 bases; junction bases outside the gene matches: 7. CDR1 is MNHNS, CDR2 SASEGT, per germline. The CDR3 extends over 15 amino acids.

This clone occurred once. J is TRBJ2-7 and V is TRBV19, with a tentative D call TRBD1 (5 bases). Germline lookup yields CDR1 LNHDA and CDR2 SQIVND (reference sequence). Deletions cut 5 bases from V and 0 bases from J, with 17 bases between. The CDR3 is 16 amino acids. CDR3 region: CASSPRVEVSSYEQYF. CDR3 bases: TGTGCCAGTAGTCCCAGGGTAGAGGTTAGCTCCTACGAGCAGTACTTC.

V usage is TRBV5-1 and J usage is TRBJ1-2; TRBD1 matches at 9 bases. The germline V gene has CDR1 SGHRS and CDR2 YFSETQ. The CDR3 loop spans 14 amino acids. V lost 0 bases to trimming and J lost 8 bases; unmatched junction nucleotides: 5. CDR3 sequence reads: CASSLGGDRDGYTF. CDR3 DNA: TGCGCCAGCAGCTTGGGAGGGGACAGGGACGGCTACACCTTC.

The rearrangement uses TRBV7-9 and TRBJ1-5; 8 bases fit TRBD1. J gave up 2 bases and V 5 bases, and 8 bases lay outside the gene matches. The CDR3 has 16 residues. The V gene's germline CDR1 is SEHNR and CDR2 FQNEAQ (reference sequence). The CDR3: CASSPWTGTGNQPQHF. The CDR3 bases are TGTGCCAGCAGCCCATGGACAGGGACTGGCAATCAGCCCCAGCATTTT.

CDR3 loop: CASSPTSGSYNEQFF. Written as DNA, the CDR3 is TGCGCCAGCAGCCCAACTTCCGGCTCCTACAATGAGCAGTTCTTC. The chain carries TRBV5-1 and TRBJ2-1; D is unresolved. This CDR3 contains 15 residues. Trimming removed 4 bases from V and 0 bases from J, with 11 bases in between. Germline assignment: CDR1 SGHRS and CDR2 YFSETQ.

CDR3 sequence reads: CAWSKLPGQGNEKLFF. DNA for the CDR3: TGTGCCTGGAGTAAATTACCGGGACAGGGTAATGAAAAACTGTTTTTT. This chain links TRBV30 with TRBJ1-4; TRBD1 aligns across 9 bases. Germline loops: CDR1 GTSNPN, CDR2 SVGIG (reference sequence). The CDR3 is 16 residues long. Trimming removed 2 bases from V and 4 bases from J; junction bases left unmatched: 8. Full variable domain (outside the CDR3, taken from reference TRBV30 and TRBJ1-4): SQTIHQWPATLVQPVGSPLSLECTVEGTSNPNLYWYRQAAGRGLQLLFYSVGIGQISSEVPQNLSASRPQDRQFILSSKKLLLSDSGFYLCAWSKLPGQGNEKLFFGSGTQLSVL.

The gene calls are TRBV29-1 and TRBJ2-1; no definite D call. This CDR3 comprises 14 residues. Germline V gene lookup returns CDR1 SQVTM and CDR2 ANQGSEA. Deletions cut 2 bases from V and 2 bases from J, with 10 bases between. The CDR3 coding sequence is TGCAGCGTTGAAAGTGGCGACACCTACAATGAGCAGTTCTTC. Translated: CSVESGDTYNEQFF.